The rows below give T cell receptor beta chains drawn from one sample of a study of tumor-infiltrating lymphocytes in primary liver carcinoma. TCRdb re-called the multiplex PCR reads through MiXCR, storing one row per CDR3 protein. Of around 170,000 distinct CDR3 sequences in the sample, about 60% were seen once. Material for sequencing was peripheral blood. The receptors stem from a man aged 40-49 years with primary liver carcinoma and hepatitis B virus infection. Each CDR3 is given with its conserved first and last residue. D genes are given only for firm matches. Expanded clones get a size class; other rows say once, few or many, or leave the size out.

v_gene,abundance,d_gene,j_gene,CDR3nt,CDR3aa
TRBV29-1,few,TRBD1,TRBJ2-2,TGCAGCGTAGAGACAGGGGAATCCGGGGAGCTGTTTTTT,CSVETGESGELFF
TRBV7-8,.,.,TRBJ2-5,TGTGCCAGCAGTTTTAATCAAGAGACCCATTACTTC,CASSFNQETHYF
TRBV28,.,TRBD2,TRBJ2-3,TGTGCCAGCAGGGCCCCTAGCGGGAGGGTACTGTATTTT,CASRAPSGRVLYF
TRBV4-1,few,TRBD1,TRBJ2-7,TGCGCCAGCAGCCACACCCAAGGTGGGACAGGGTTTGAGCAGTACTTC,CASSHTQGGTGFEQYF
TRBV11-2,.,.,TRBJ2-7,TGTGCCAGCTGCTTAGCCCTAGCATCCGAGCAGTACTTC,CASCLALASEQYF
TRBV4-1,.,.,TRBJ2-3,TGTACCAGCAGCCAAGAGCCTAGAGGCACAGATACGCAGTATTTT,CTSSQEPRGTDTQYF
TRBV5-1,.,.,TRBJ1-1,TGCGCCAGCAGCTTGGCTCCGGGAAGGCAGGGTGAAGCTTTCTTT,CASSLAPGRQGEAFF
TRBV4-1,once,.,TRBJ1-5,TGCGCCAGCAGCACCCAGGGTGGTCAGCCCCATCATTTT,CASSTQGGQPHHF
TRBV6-1,.,.,TRBJ1-2,TGTGCCAGCAGGCGGGACAACTATGGCTACACCTTC,CASRRDNYGYTF
TRBV12-3/TRBV12-4,many,.,TRBJ2-1,TGTGCCAGCAGTTTTGGCGGAGATTGGTCCTACAATGAGCAGTTCTTC,CASSFGGDWSYNEQFF
TRBV14,few,.,TRBJ1-2,TGTGCCAGCAGCCAAGATGGAGTCAGGGTGAGCGGCTACACCTTC,CASSQDGVRVSGYTF
TRBV12-3/TRBV12-4,many,.,TRBJ2-7,TGTGCCAGCAGTTTAGCGTTTGCGTCCTACGAGCAGTACTTC,CASSLAFASYEQYF
TRBV4-1,few,TRBD2,TRBJ2-1,TGCGCCAGCAGCCACCCCGGACTAGCGGGATCCTACAATGAGCAGTTCTTC,CASSHPGLAGSYNEQFF
TRBV29-1,.,.,TRBJ2-2,TGCAGCGTTGACCCAGGGAATTCCACCGGGGAGCTGTTTTTT,CSVDPGNSTGELFF
TRBV11-2,.,TRBD1,TRBJ1-4,TGTGCCAGCAGTCGACCCGGGAAGGGGGCGTTGGAAAAACTATTTTTT,CASSRPGKGALEKLFF
TRBV4-1,few,.,TRBJ1-3,TGCGCCAGCAGCCCACTTGGGACTCTCGGAAACACCATATATTTT,CASSPLGTLGNTIYF
TRBV12-3/TRBV12-4,.,TRBD1,TRBJ2-6,TGTGCCAGCAGTTCCGGGACAGGGGTGTATGGGGCCAACGTCCTGACTTTC,CASSSGTGVYGANVLTF
TRBV7-9,.,.,TRBJ1-2,TGTGCCAGCAACTTAGGTCGGGTCGGATACACCTTC,CASNLGRVGYTF
TRBV11-2,.,.,TRBJ2-5,TGTGCCACCTCAGCAGAACCCCTGAAGACCCAGTACTTC,CATSAEPLKTQYF
TRBV4-2,few,TRBD2,TRBJ2-7,TGTGCCAGCAGCAACCCCTCTAGCGGGAGGAGGGGAGAGCAGTACTTC,CASSNPSSGRRGEQYF
TRBV10-3,.,.,TRBJ2-7,TGTGCCATCAGTGAGTCGAGCCGGCCCCCCTCCGAGCAGTACTTC,CAISESSRPPSEQYF
TRBV5-1,few,.,TRBJ1-2,TGCGCCAGCAGCCCAGGATGGCGGACGGACCCAAACTATGGCTACACCTTC,CASSPGWRTDPNYGYTF
TRBV4-2,.,TRBD1,TRBJ1-2,TGTGCCAGCAGCCAAGACCACGGGGACAGGGGCGATGATGGCTACACCTTC,CASSQDHGDRGDDGYTF
TRBV5-6,.,.,TRBJ1-1,TGTGCCAGCAGCTATGACAGCTGGACGGGGGAAGCTTTCTTT,CASSYDSWTGEAFF
TRBV5-1,.,.,TRBJ2-7,TGCGCCAGCAGCTTGCAGGGAGGAAGAGACGAGCAGTACTTC,CASSLQGGRDEQYF
TRBV11-2,once,.,TRBJ2-3,TGTGCCAGCAGCTTATCTGGCACAGATACGCAGTATTTT,CASSLSGTDTQYF
TRBV5-6,.,.,TRBJ1-1,TGTGCCAGCAGCTTCAAGGGTGACACTGAAGCTTTCTTT,CASSFKGDTEAFF
TRBV11-3,many,.,TRBJ2-1,TGTGCCAGCAGCCCCCGAAGGGCTAGCGTGAAGTACAATGAGCAGTTCTTC,CASSPRRASVKYNEQFF
TRBV6-5,few,TRBD1,TRBJ1-2,TGTGCCAGCAGCCCTCTACAGGGGGCAAGCTATGGCTACACCTTC,CASSPLQGASYGYTF
TRBV7-9,once,.,TRBJ2-1,TGTGCCAGCAGCTTGCTTGGGATAACCGGTGAGCAGTTCTTC,CASSLLGITGEQFF
TRBV6-2/TRBV6-3,few,.,TRBJ2-1,TGTGCCAGCAGTCCCGGACTTTGGGGCAATGAGCAGTTCTTC,CASSPGLWGNEQFF
TRBV5-4,.,.,TRBJ1-6,TGTGCCAGCAGCCCCCAAACCCCCGGTTCACCCCTCCACTTT,CASSPQTPGSPLHF
TRBV6-5,few,.,TRBJ2-7,TGTGCCAGCAGTTACCGGAACTCCTACGAGCAGTACTTC,CASSYRNSYEQYF
TRBV11-2,once,.,TRBJ2-2,TGTGCTAGCAGCGACTCGTGGGCGAGGGTTACGAACACCGGGGAGCCGTTTTTT,CASSDSWARVTNTGEPFF
TRBV12-3/TRBV12-4,.,.,TRBJ1-6,TGTGGCAGCAGTCCCCAGCACAATAATTCACTCCTCCACTTT,CGSSPQHNNSLLHF
TRBV28,.,.,TRBJ2-1,TGTGCCAGCGGCTTAGAGAGTATGGTCTACAATGAGCAGTTCTTC,CASGLESMVYNEQFF
TRBV14,few,TRBD1,TRBJ1-1,TGTGCCAGCAGCCTTGGACAGGGCACTGAAGCTTTCTTT,CASSLGQGTEAFF
TRBV11-2,.,TRBD1,TRBJ2-7,TGTGTCAGCAGCTTGGTCCGGGACAGGGACCCCTACGAGCAGTACTTC,CVSSLVRDRDPYEQYF
TRBV2,.,TRBD2,TRBJ2-1,TGTGCCAGCAGTGAAATGAGTCTAGCGGGAGACGGGGGTAATGAGCAGTTCTTC,CASSEMSLAGDGGNEQFF
TRBV6-5,few,.,TRBJ2-7,TGTGCCAGCAGACCTTACGGACAGAGCTCCTACGAGCAGTACTTC,CASRPYGQSSYEQYF
TRBV10-1,.,TRBD1,TRBJ2-7,TGCGCCAGCAGTGAACAGGGGTCCTACGAGCAGTACTTC,CASSEQGSYEQYF
TRBV12-3/TRBV12-4,.,.,TRBJ2-3,TGTGCCAGCAGTCTTCTTTCGGGAGTCCCCACAGATACGCAGTATTTT,CASSLLSGVPTDTQYF
TRBV19,.,.,TRBJ2-2,TGTGCCAGTAGCGCTTTGGACCCAACTGGGGACACCGGGGAGCTGTTTTTT,CASSALDPTGDTGELFF
TRBV11-2,many,.,TRBJ2-3,TGTGCCAGCAGCTTAGGGTTTTGGGGGACATCAGATACGCAGTATTTT,CASSLGFWGTSDTQYF
TRBV29-1,.,.,TRBJ1-2,TGCAGCGTTAAGCCTCCGACGGGCTACCTCTATGGCTACACCTTC,CSVKPPTGYLYGYTF
TRBV29-1,.,TRBD1,TRBJ1-1,TGCAGCGTCGGACAGGGGCCTGAAGCTTTCTTT,CSVGQGPEAFF
TRBV11-2,.,TRBD2,TRBJ2-7,TGTGCCAGCAACCAGACTAGCGTGTACAATGAGCAGTACTTC,CASNQTSVYNEQYF
TRBV24-1,few,.,TRBJ2-3,TGTGCCACCAGTGATTACCAGGGTACAGATACGCAGTATTTT,CATSDYQGTDTQYF
TRBV6-2/TRBV6-3,.,.,TRBJ2-7,TGTGCCAGCAGCGATCGCTACGAGCAGTACTTC,CASSDRYEQYF
TRBV6-5,.,.,TRBJ2-1,TGTGCCAGCAGTTACTTCGGAGGCTCCTACAATGAGCAGTTCTTC,CASSYFGGSYNEQFF
TRBV11-2,.,TRBD1,TRBJ1-6,TGTGTCAGCAGCCCCCTAGGACAGGGACGCGATTCACCCCTCCACTTT,CVSSPLGQGRDSPLHF
TRBV11-2,many,TRBD1,TRBJ2-3,TGTGCCAGCAGCTATAGGGACAGCTCCACAGATACGCAGTATTTT,CASSYRDSSTDTQYF
TRBV6-5,.,.,TRBJ1-1,TGTGCCAGTAGGAGCGCAGGGGCAGGAAACACTGAAGCTTTCTTT,CASRSAGAGNTEAFF
TRBV10-3,.,TRBD2,TRBJ2-3,TGTGCCATCGGTGCTAGCGGGAGGGGCACAGATACGCAGTATTTT,CAIGASGRGTDTQYF
TRBV11-1,.,TRBD1,TRBJ2-7,TGTGCCAGCAGCCCCACCCCGACAGGGGACGAGCAGTACTTC,CASSPTPTGDEQYF
TRBV29-1,few,TRBD1,TRBJ2-1,TGCAGCGTTGAAGAGGTACAGGGGATTGAGCAGTTCTTC,CSVEEVQGIEQFF
TRBV29-1,.,.,TRBJ2-3,TGCAGCGCGGGACAAGCATCTGGGACAGATACGCAGTATTTT,CSAGQASGTDTQYF
TRBV11-1,.,.,TRBJ2-7,TGTGCCAGCAGTTTAGGCCAGGCTACCTACGAGCAGTACTTC,CASSLGQATYEQYF